A selection of T cell receptor beta chains follows, all from one sample in a study of T cell responses to AZD1222 COVID-19 vaccine. This table comes from immunoSEQ multiplex PCR, and its TCRdb copy is limited to in-frame clones, with some not included. Of some 150,000 clones listed, over 90% were seen once; the top ten hold less than 1%. The sample was peripheral blood, taken on day 0 of MenACWY control vaccination. All receptors derive from an adult in good health. Each CDR3 is given with its conserved first and last residue. D genes are given only for firm matches. Size is stated for part of the rows, as once, few or many counts, or as a class when the clone is expanded.

TRBD1	TRBJ2-5	NA	TRBV13	CASSSGQDRAQYF	TGTGCCAGCAGCTCGGGACAGGATCGGGCCCAGTACTTC
NA	TRBJ2-7	NA	TRBV6-1	CASGDSYEQYF	TGTGCCAGCGGTGACTCCTACGAGCAGTACTTC
NA	TRBJ1-3	NA	TRBV28	CASSPLARLFGNTIYF	TGTGCCAGCAGTCCCCTCGCCAGGCTTTTTGGAAACACCATATATTTT
NA	TRBJ2-1	NA	TRBV19	CASSIRGLANEQFF	TGTGCCAGTAGTATTAGGGGCCTTGCCAATGAGCAGTTCTTC
NA	TRBJ1-2	NA	TRBV28	CASSSPTGSYGYTF	TGTGCCAGCAGCTCCCCCACCGGGAGCTATGGCTACACCTTC
NA	TRBJ1-5	NA	TRBV7-8	CASSAQTVSNQPQHF	TGTGCCAGCAGCGCCCAGACCGTTAGCAATCAGCCCCAGCATTTT
NA	TRBJ2-7	NA	TRBV30	CAWGRDAPYEQYF	TGTGCCTGGGGCCGGGACGCACCCTACGAGCAGTACTTC
NA	TRBJ1-4	NA	TRBV12-3/TRBV12-4	CASSLGEGRLFF	TGTGCCAGCAGTTTAGGGGAAGGAAGGCTGTTTTTT
NA	TRBJ1-5	NA	TRBV2	CASSPGARQPQHF	TGTGCCAGCAGCCCCGGGGCCCGTCAGCCCCAGCATTTT
NA	TRBJ2-1	NA	TRBV24-1	CATSEPGLHNEQFF	TGTGCCACCAGTGAACCGGGACTTCACAATGAGCAGTTCTTC
NA	TRBJ2-7	NA	TRBV7-9	CASSLGGPGLASGEQYF	TGTGCCAGCAGCTTGGGGGGACCCGGGCTGGCGAGCGGCGAGCAGTACTTC
NA	TRBJ1-1	NA	TRBV29-1	CSAAGHMNTEAFF	TGCAGCGCAGCGGGACATATGAACACTGAAGCTTTCTTT
NA	TRBJ2-7	NA	TRBV27	CASSPSSYEQYF	TGTGCCAGCAGTCCCTCATCCTACGAGCAGTACTTC
TRBD1	TRBJ2-1	NA	TRBV19	CASSISIGTGGDDEQFF	TGTGCCAGTAGTATCTCCATCGGGACAGGGGGGGACGATGAGCAGTTCTTC
NA	TRBJ1-2	NA	TRBV6-5	CASSSQGDYGYTF	TGTGCCAGCAGTTCCCAGGGCGACTATGGCTACACCTTC
NA	TRBJ1-1	NA	TRBV7-9	CASSPQRGRRNTEAFF	TGTGCCAGCAGCCCACAACGTGGGCGGCGGAACACTGAAGCTTTCTTT
NA	TRBJ1-1	NA	TRBV5-4	CASSGGPGQRNTEAFF	TGTGCCAGCAGCGGGGGCCCGGGACAAAGGAACACTGAAGCTTTCTTT
NA	TRBJ2-4	NA	TRBV15	CATSRDQGDIQYF	TGTGCCACCAGCAGAGATCAAGGGGACATTCAGTACTTC
TRBD2	TRBJ2-1	NA	TRBV19	CASSLSGGVDRNEQFF	TGTGCCAGTAGCCTTAGCGGGGGGGTCGATCGCAATGAGCAGTTCTTC
NA	TRBJ2-7	NA	TRBV18	CASSPLSGGPYEQYF	TGTGCCAGCTCACCTCTTTCCGGGGGCCCCTACGAGCAGTACTTC
NA	TRBJ1-2	NA	TRBV28	CASSSDWLEGYTF	TGTGCCAGCAGTTCCGATTGGTTGGAGGGCTACACCTTC
TRBD1	TRBJ2-7	NA	TRBV5-1	CASSSRDRGDEQYF	TGCGCCAGCAGCTCCCGGGACAGGGGTGACGAGCAGTACTTC
NA	TRBJ1-1	NA	TRBV12-3/TRBV12-4	CASSPVRGPEAFF	TGTGCCAGCAGTCCCGTCCGGGGCCCTGAAGCTTTCTTT
NA	TRBJ2-3	NA	TRBV10-2	CASSESTTGSDTQYF	TGCGCCAGCAGTGAGTCGACGACGGGTTCAGATACGCAGTATTTT
TRBD2	TRBJ2-5	NA	TRBV9	CASSGGLAGVGETQYF	TGTGCCAGCAGCGGGGGACTAGCGGGAGTGGGGGAGACCCAGTACTTC
NA	TRBJ1-5	NA	TRBV6-5	CASSSNPNSNQPQHF	TGTGCCAGCAGTTCCAACCCCAACAGCAATCAGCCCCAGCATTTT
TRBD1	TRBJ1-6	NA	TRBV28	CASSQDRGSYNSPLHF	TGTGCCAGCAGTCAAGACAGGGGCTCCTATAATTCACCCCTCCACTTT
NA	TRBJ1-6	NA	TRBV2	CASTLPPNYNSPLHF	TGTGCCAGCACTCTCCCTCCTAACTATAATTCACCCCTCCACTTT
NA	TRBJ2-1	NA	TRBV19	CASSGGVEQFF	TGTGCCAGTAGTGGTGGGGTTGAGCAGTTCTTC
TRBD2	TRBJ2-7	once	TRBV19	CASSIGGEREFKQYF	TGTGCCAGTAGTATAGGTGGCGAGCGGGAGTTCAAGCAGTACTTC